Listed below are T cell receptor beta chains from one sample, sequenced in a study of cytomegalovirus exposure and HLA in healthy donors. Libraries were prepared by immunoSEQ multiplex PCR; TCRdb keeps only in-frame clonotypes and omits some of them. The sample shows 90,000 to 150,000 clones, 15% to 17% of them seen only once. The sample taken for sequencing was PBMCs. Receptor source: a woman between 18 and 30 years old in good health and CMV-seronegative. CDR3s include the opening cysteine and the closing phenylalanine or tryptophan. Fields, in order: V gene, J gene, clone size, D gene, CDR3 protein, CDR3 DNA. A D gene is named only where the DNA matches it firmly. Expanded clones are given a class, and other clones once, few, many or no size at all.

v_call: TRBV27
j_call: TRBJ2-7
clone_size: -
d_call: TRBD2
cdr3_aa: CASSFLPPLAGRSYEQYF
cdr3_nt: TGTGCCAGCAGTTTCCTACCTCCACTAGCGGGACGCTCCTACGAGCAGTACTTC

v_call: TRBV19
j_call: TRBJ2-3
clone_size: few
d_call: TRBD2
cdr3_aa: CASSMTSGILDTQYF
cdr3_nt: TGTGCCAGTAGTATGACCAGCGGGATTTTGGATACGCAGTATTTT

v_call: TRBV18
j_call: TRBJ2-1
clone_size: few
d_call: -
cdr3_aa: CASSPELSSYNEQFF
cdr3_nt: TGTGCCAGCTCACCGGAACTAAGCTCCTACAATGAGCAGTTCTTC

v_call: TRBV5-1
j_call: TRBJ2-1
clone_size: -
d_call: -
cdr3_aa: CASSLEGRGLVDNEQFF
cdr3_nt: TGCGCCAGCAGCTTGGAAGGTCGGGGTTTGGTGGACAATGAGCAGTTCTTC

v_call: TRBV10-3
j_call: TRBJ2-7
clone_size: once
d_call: TRBD2
cdr3_aa: CAIRGTSGVYEQYF
cdr3_nt: TGTGCCATCAGGGGGACTAGCGGGGTCTACGAGCAGTACTTC

v_call: TRBV9
j_call: TRBJ2-3
clone_size: once
d_call: TRBD2
cdr3_aa: CASSFRAGAGTDTQYF
cdr3_nt: TGTGCCAGCAGCTTCAGAGCGGGAGCTGGGACAGATACGCAGTATTTT

v_call: TRBV9
j_call: TRBJ1-2
clone_size: -
d_call: -
cdr3_aa: CASSVDTNYGYTF
cdr3_nt: TGTGCCAGCAGCGTAGACACTAACTATGGCTACACCTTC

v_call: TRBV30
j_call: TRBJ1-1
clone_size: -
d_call: -
cdr3_aa: CAWSVLGSTEAFF
cdr3_nt: TGTGCCTGGAGTGTTTTGGGGAGCACTGAAGCTTTCTTT

v_call: TRBV5-1
j_call: TRBJ2-4
clone_size: -
d_call: TRBD1
cdr3_aa: CASRDRELNIQYF
cdr3_nt: TGCGCCAGCAGGGACAGGGAATTGAACATTCAGTACTTC

v_call: TRBV11-2
j_call: TRBJ1-1
clone_size: -
d_call: -
cdr3_aa: CASSLVPRTEAFF
cdr3_nt: TGTGCCAGCAGCTTAGTCCCGAGGACTGAAGCTTTCTTT

v_call: TRBV4-3
j_call: TRBJ1-1
clone_size: few
d_call: -
cdr3_aa: CASSQSAGVPNTEAFF
cdr3_nt: TGCGCCAGCAGCCAATCAGCAGGGGTCCCGAACACTGAAGCTTTCTTT

v_call: TRBV9
j_call: TRBJ1-5
clone_size: -
d_call: -
cdr3_aa: CASSRDGGSNQPQHF
cdr3_nt: TGTGCCAGTTCCCGGGACGGAGGGAGCAATCAGCCCCAGCATTTT

v_call: TRBV6-1
j_call: TRBJ1-1
clone_size: few
d_call: TRBD1
cdr3_aa: CASTPGQGMTEAFF
cdr3_nt: TGTGCCAGCACCCCCGGACAGGGAATGACTGAAGCTTTCTTT

v_call: TRBV7-2
j_call: TRBJ2-2
clone_size: few
d_call: -
cdr3_aa: CASPSGSGELFF
cdr3_nt: TGTGCCAGCCCGTCGGGGTCCGGGGAGCTGTTTTTT

v_call: TRBV29-1
j_call: TRBJ2-3
clone_size: few
d_call: TRBD2
cdr3_aa: CSVGASGDGTDTQYF
cdr3_nt: TGCAGCGTTGGGGCTAGCGGGGATGGGACAGATACGCAGTATTTT

v_call: TRBV6-4
j_call: TRBJ2-1
clone_size: -
d_call: TRBD2
cdr3_aa: CASSDLAGEHNEQFF
cdr3_nt: TGTGCCAGCAGTGACTTGGCGGGAGAGCACAATGAGCAGTTCTTC

v_call: TRBV2
j_call: TRBJ2-2
clone_size: once
d_call: -
cdr3_aa: CASRETSNGELFF
cdr3_nt: TGTGCCAGCAGGGAGACTTCGAACGGGGAGCTGTTTTTT

v_call: TRBV27
j_call: TRBJ1-2
clone_size: -
d_call: -
cdr3_aa: CASSLGQGNGYTF
cdr3_nt: TGTGCCAGCAGTTTAGGGCAGGGGAATGGCTACACCTTC

v_call: TRBV9
j_call: TRBJ2-2
clone_size: few
d_call: TRBD2
cdr3_aa: CASGIAGNTGELFF
cdr3_nt: TGTGCCAGCGGCATAGCGGGAAACACCGGGGAGCTGTTTTTT

v_call: TRBV6-1
j_call: TRBJ2-3
clone_size: few
d_call: -
cdr3_aa: CASRAPWDTQYF
cdr3_nt: TGTGCCAGCAGGGCCCCCTGGGATACGCAGTATTTT

v_call: TRBV5-1
j_call: TRBJ2-5
clone_size: -
d_call: TRBD2
cdr3_aa: CASSSGLAGGPMETQYF
cdr3_nt: TGCGCCAGCAGCTCGGGACTAGCGGGGGGGCCGATGGAGACCCAGTACTTC

v_call: TRBV28
j_call: TRBJ2-5
clone_size: -
d_call: TRBD1
cdr3_aa: CASSIPTGALETQYF
cdr3_nt: TGTGCCAGCAGTATCCCGACAGGGGCTCTGGAGACCCAGTACTTC

v_call: TRBV27
j_call: TRBJ2-2
clone_size: few
d_call: TRBD2
cdr3_aa: CASSLSVASGEVGELFF
cdr3_nt: TGTGCCAGCAGTTTATCTGTCGCTAGCGGGGAGGTCGGGGAGCTGTTTTTT

v_call: TRBV30
j_call: TRBJ1-6
clone_size: few
d_call: TRBD1
cdr3_aa: CASRTGRNSPLHF
cdr3_nt: TGTGCCTCCAGGACAGGCCGTAATTCACCCCTCCACTTT

v_call: TRBV19
j_call: TRBJ1-1
clone_size: few
d_call: TRBD1
cdr3_aa: CASTDRAGTEAFF
cdr3_nt: TGTGCCAGTACGGACAGGGCGGGGACTGAAGCTTTCTTT

v_call: TRBV28
j_call: TRBJ1-2
clone_size: few
d_call: -
cdr3_aa: CASSAVQYYGYTF
cdr3_nt: TGTGCCAGCAGTGCCGTCCAGTACTATGGCTACACCTTC

v_call: TRBV6-1
j_call: TRBJ1-2
clone_size: few
d_call: TRBD1
cdr3_aa: CASRRTGADYGYTF
cdr3_nt: TGTGCCAGCCGGAGGACAGGGGCGGACTATGGCTACACCTTC

v_call: TRBV30
j_call: TRBJ1-1
clone_size: few
d_call: TRBD1
cdr3_aa: CAWSWTGGRNTEAFF
cdr3_nt: TGTGCCTGGAGTTGGACAGGGGGGAGGAACACTGAAGCTTTCTTT

v_call: TRBV2
j_call: TRBJ1-6
clone_size: few
d_call: TRBD1
cdr3_aa: CASSVPGTVNSPLHF
cdr3_nt: TGTGCCAGCAGTGTCCCCGGGACAGTTAATTCACCCCTCCACTTT

v_call: TRBV30
j_call: TRBJ2-7
clone_size: few
d_call: -
cdr3_aa: CAWRAGGDRDAYEQYF
cdr3_nt: TGTGCCTGGAGAGCCGGGGGGGACAGGGACGCCTACGAGCAGTACTTC

v_call: TRBV7-9
j_call: TRBJ2-7
clone_size: few
d_call: -
cdr3_aa: CASSLGPQGKQYF
cdr3_nt: TGTGCCAGCAGCTTAGGGCCCCAGGGTAAGCAGTACTTC

v_call: TRBV2
j_call: TRBJ1-5
clone_size: -
d_call: TRBD1
cdr3_aa: CASSGDRAGSYDNQPQHF
cdr3_nt: TGTGCCAGCAGTGGGGACAGGGCAGGCTCCTATGACAATCAGCCCCAGCATTTT

v_call: TRBV6-5
j_call: TRBJ1-2
clone_size: few
d_call: TRBD1
cdr3_aa: CASSGGTGFGYTF
cdr3_nt: TGTGCCAGCAGTGGCGGGACAGGGTTTGGCTACACCTTC

v_call: TRBV28
j_call: TRBJ2-7
clone_size: -
d_call: -
cdr3_aa: CASSFGLQLASHEQYF
cdr3_nt: TGTGCCAGCAGTTTCGGGCTCCAGCTAGCTAGCCACGAGCAGTACTTC

v_call: TRBV4-1
j_call: TRBJ2-5
clone_size: few
d_call: TRBD1
cdr3_aa: CASSQYRDRVPETQYF
cdr3_nt: TGCGCCAGCAGCCAATACCGGGACAGGGTCCCAGAGACCCAGTACTTC

v_call: TRBV19
j_call: TRBJ1-4
clone_size: few
d_call: -
cdr3_aa: CASNELRGTNEKLFF
cdr3_nt: TGTGCCAGTAATGAATTAAGGGGGACTAATGAAAAACTGTTTTTT

v_call: TRBV6-4
j_call: TRBJ2-2
clone_size: -
d_call: TRBD1
cdr3_aa: CASSRTGNSGELFF
cdr3_nt: TGTGCCAGCAGTAGGACAGGGAATTCTGGGGAGCTGTTTTTT

v_call: TRBV6-5
j_call: TRBJ1-5
clone_size: few
d_call: TRBD1
cdr3_aa: CASSSSGTGIQPQHF
cdr3_nt: TGTGCCAGCAGTTCCTCCGGGACAGGGATTCAGCCCCAGCATTTT

v_call: TRBV27
j_call: TRBJ1-2
clone_size: -
d_call: -
cdr3_aa: CATPLWGLYGYTF
cdr3_nt: TGTGCCACCCCCCTCTGGGGGCTTTATGGCTACACCTTC

v_call: TRBV19
j_call: TRBJ1-5
clone_size: few
d_call: TRBD1
cdr3_aa: CASSRQGGNQPQHF
cdr3_nt: TGTGCCAGTAGTAGACAGGGGGGCAATCAGCCCCAGCATTTT

v_call: TRBV9
j_call: TRBJ2-6
clone_size: -
d_call: -
cdr3_aa: CASSVGAGANVLTF
cdr3_nt: TGTGCCAGCAGCGTAGGGGCCGGGGCCAACGTCCTGACTTTC

v_call: TRBV5-4
j_call: TRBJ2-2
clone_size: -
d_call: -
cdr3_aa: CASMRTTTTGELFF
cdr3_nt: TGTGCCAGCATGAGGACAACAACCACCGGGGAGCTGTTTTTT

v_call: TRBV5-1
j_call: TRBJ2-5
clone_size: -
d_call: TRBD2
cdr3_aa: CASSFGTSGRTGETQYF
cdr3_nt: TGCGCCAGCAGCTTTGGGACTAGCGGACGTACCGGGGAGACCCAGTACTTC

v_call: TRBV29-1
j_call: TRBJ2-5
clone_size: -
d_call: -
cdr3_aa: CSVGFPKGVHQETQYF
cdr3_nt: TGCAGCGTTGGATTTCCCAAAGGGGTGCACCAAGAGACCCAGTACTTC

v_call: TRBV20-1
j_call: TRBJ1-2
clone_size: -
d_call: -
cdr3_aa: CSASGNYGYTF
cdr3_nt: TGCAGTGCTAGCGGGAACTATGGCTACACCTTC

v_call: TRBV27
j_call: TRBJ2-3
clone_size: -
d_call: TRBD2
cdr3_aa: CASSSSGVLDTQYF
cdr3_nt: TGTGCCAGCAGTTCGAGCGGGGTTTTGGATACGCAGTATTTT